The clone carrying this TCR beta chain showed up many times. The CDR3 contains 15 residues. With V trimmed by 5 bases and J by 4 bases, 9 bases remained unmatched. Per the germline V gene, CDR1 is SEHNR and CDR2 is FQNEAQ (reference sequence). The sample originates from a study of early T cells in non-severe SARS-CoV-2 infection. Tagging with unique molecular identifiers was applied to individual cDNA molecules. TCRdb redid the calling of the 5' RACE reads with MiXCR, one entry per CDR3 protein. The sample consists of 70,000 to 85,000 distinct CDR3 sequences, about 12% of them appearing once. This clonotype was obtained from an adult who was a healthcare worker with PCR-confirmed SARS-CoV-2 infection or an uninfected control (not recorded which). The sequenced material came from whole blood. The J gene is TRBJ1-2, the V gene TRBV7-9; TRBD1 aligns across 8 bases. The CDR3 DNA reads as TGTGCCAGCAGCATTGGACAGGGTGAAGTCTATGGCTACACCTTC. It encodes CASSIGQGEVYGYTF.